These T cell receptor beta chains were read from a single sample in a study of immune evolution from preneoplasia to lung adenocarcinoma. The data were produced by immunoSEQ multiplex PCR, yet TCRdb's version contains in-frame clones alone and is incomplete. The sample has roughly 4,600 clones; around four fifths are singletons. The sequenced material came from FFPE lung adenocarcinoma in situ tissue. These receptors were obtained from a person aged 55-80 years with lung adenocarcinoma. The CDR3 runs from the conserved cysteine through the conserved F or W. A D gene is named only where the DNA matches it firmly. Size tells how often a clone was seen (once, few, many) or the class of an expanded clone, and some rows leave it out.

V,size,length,D,J,CDR3,DNA
TRBV19,few,17,-,TRBJ1-3,CASRWTSSVISGNTIYF,TGTGCCAGTAGATGGACTTCTTCAGTGATCTCTGGAAACACCATATATTTT
TRBV5-1,once,12,-,TRBJ2-5,CASTEPNGPQYF,TGCGCCAGCACTGAGCCGAATGGGCCCCAGTACTTC
TRBV13,-,19,-,TRBJ2-6,CASSLNRETGSSGANVLTF,TGTGCCAGCAGCTTAAATCGGGAGACAGGATCCTCTGGGGCCAACGTCCTGACTTTC
TRBV7-2,-,16,-,TRBJ1-4,CASSLAAGSTNEKLFF,TGTGCCAGCAGCTTAGCTGCTGGATCAACTAATGAAAAACTGTTTTTT
TRBV5-1,-,15,TRBD1,TRBJ2-2,CASSEQGVGTGELFF,TGCGCCAGCTCAGAACAGGGGGTAGGCACCGGGGAGCTGTTTTTT
TRBV4-2,-,16,-,TRBJ2-1,CASSQAKGTPRNEQFF,TGTGCCAGCAGCCAAGCCAAAGGGACCCCCCGGAATGAGCAGTTCTTC
TRBV11-2,-,15,-,TRBJ2-7,CASSLGPSASYEQYF,TGTGCCAGCAGCTTAGGCCCGAGTGCCTCCTACGAGCAGTACTTC
TRBV5-4,-,11,-,TRBJ2-5,CASSPPRTQYF,TGTGCCAGCAGCCCCCCGAGGACCCAGTACTTC
TRBV7-3,once,13,-,TRBJ2-3,CASSLGTADTQYF,TGTGCCAGCAGCTTAGGGACCGCAGATACGCAGTATTTT
TRBV9,few,14,-,TRBJ2-2,CASTGPWTSGELFF,TGTGCCAGCACCGGCCCCTGGACATCAGGGGAGCTGTTTTTT
TRBV10-3,-,16,-,TRBJ2-2,CAISVGGLGATGELFF,TGTGCCATCAGTGTGGGGGGGCTCGGAGCCACCGGGGAGCTGTTTTTT
TRBV19,-,13,TRBD1,TRBJ2-5,CASSWTGQETQYF,TGTGCCAGTAGTTGGACAGGGCAAGAGACCCAGTACTTC
TRBV7-8,-,13,-,TRBJ1-5,CASNEGTYQPQHF,TGTGCCAGCAACGAGGGAACTTATCAGCCCCAGCATTTT
TRBV20-1,-,11,-,TRBJ2-7,CSARGGGEQYF,TGCAGTGCTAGGGGTGGCGGCGAGCAGTACTTC
TRBV6-1,-,15,-,TRBJ1-6,CASSPLRINNSPLHF,TGTGCCAGCAGTCCCCTCCGGATTAATAATTCACCCCTCCACTTT
TRBV5-1,-,15,-,TRBJ1-1,CATSRTGAKNTEAFF,TGCGCCACCTCTAGAACCGGGGCGAAGAACACTGAAGCTTTCTTT
TRBV18,-,15,TRBD1,TRBJ1-1,CASSPTRGLNTEAFF,TGTGCCAGCTCACCGACCAGGGGGCTGAACACTGAAGCTTTCTTT
TRBV5-1,-,13,-,TRBJ1-2,CASSLDRNYGYTF,TGCGCCAGCAGCTTGGACCGTAACTATGGCTACACCTTC
TRBV5-4,-,13,TRBD1,TRBJ1-4,CASSDRGNEKLFF,TGTGCCAGCTCGGACAGGGGGAATGAAAAACTGTTTTTT
TRBV14,once,12,-,TRBJ2-7,CASSPDTYEQYF,TGTGCCAGCAGTCCAGACACCTACGAGCAGTACTTC
TRBV1,-,22,-,TRBJ2-1,CTSSQDSFGLLVRPSSYNEQFF,TGCACCAGCAGCCAAGATTCGTTTGGCTTGCTAGTAAGACCCAGCTCCTACAATGAGCAGTTCTTC
TRBV5-1,few,14,-,TRBJ2-1,CASDEGGSYNEQFF,TGCGCCAGCGACGAAGGGGGCTCCTACAATGAGCAGTTCTTC
TRBV7-6,-,17,TRBD1,TRBJ2-2,CASSLISRDRNTGELFF,TGTGCCAGCAGCTTAATAAGCCGGGACAGGAACACCGGGGAGCTGTTTTTT
TRBV4-1,-,17,-,TRBJ2-6,CASSQAGTTSGANVLTF,TGCGCCAGCAGCCAAGCCGGGACAACCTCTGGGGCCAACGTCCTGACTTTC
TRBV7-2,-,12,-,TRBJ1-1,CASSWQTARAFF,TGTGCCAGCAGCTGGCAGACTGCAAGAGCTTTCTTT
TRBV11-2,-,15,-,TRBJ2-2,CASSRTDTNTGELFF,TGTGCCAGCAGCCGAACCGACACGAACACCGGGGAGCTGTTTTTT
TRBV18,-,13,-,TRBJ2-7,CASSHRDSPEQYF,TGTGCCAGCTCGCATCGGGACTCCCCAGAGCAGTACTTC
TRBV30,-,12,TRBD1,TRBJ1-2,CANGQGPYGYTF,TGTGCTAACGGACAGGGGCCTTATGGCTACACCTTC
TRBV7-9,-,12,-,TRBJ2-7,CASSLGEFGGYF,TGTGCCAGCAGCTTAGGGGAGTTCGGGGGCTACTTC
TRBV5-1,-,13,-,TRBJ1-1,CASSLIPGAEAFF,TGCGCCAGCAGCTTAATACCCGGCGCTGAAGCTTTCTTT
TRBV6-1,few,15,-,TRBJ1-4,CASSGQGITNEKLFF,TGTGCCAGCAGTGGGCAGGGAATAACTAATGAAAAACTGTTTTTT
TRBV4-1,few,15,-,TRBJ2-7,CASSQGLQVSYEQYF,TGCGCCAGCAGCCAAGGATTGCAGGTTTCCTACGAGCAGTACTTC
TRBV6-6,few,14,TRBD1,TRBJ2-7,CASSSTGLNGEQYF,TGTGCCAGCAGTTCGACAGGGTTGAACGGCGAGCAGTACTTC
TRBV2,-,11,-,TRBJ2-5,CASSFQETQYF,TGTGCCAGCAGTTTCCAAGAGACCCAGTACTTC
TRBV30,-,14,-,TRBJ2-1,CAWSVPDRYNEQFF,TGTGCCTGGAGTGTACCAGACCGATACAATGAGCAGTTCTTC
TRBV28,-,14,TRBD1,TRBJ2-7,CASRRQGANYEQYF,TGTGCCAGCAGACGACAGGGGGCCAACTACGAGCAGTACTTC
TRBV7-8,-,17,-,TRBJ2-6,CASSLATGSSGANVLTF,TGTGCCAGCAGCTTAGCTACCGGGAGCTCTGGGGCCAACGTCCTGACTTTC
TRBV6-5,-,13,-,TRBJ2-5,CASSRQLQETQYF,TGTGCCAGCAGTAGACAGCTCCAAGAGACCCAGTACTTC
TRBV7-9,-,15,-,TRBJ2-7,CASSLADPGRDKPYF,TGTGCCAGCAGCTTAGCAGACCCCGGCCGGGACAAGCCGTACTTC
TRBV9,once,14,-,TRBJ2-3,CASSSGLITDTQYF,TGTGCCAGCAGCTCCGGACTAATCACAGATACGCAGTATTTT
TRBV7-9,-,15,-,TRBJ2-1,CASSPPRGLDNEQFF,TGTGCCAGCAGCCCACCTCGGGGGCTGGACAATGAGCAGTTCTTC
TRBV6-5,-,15,TRBD1,TRBJ1-2,CASSYHRDSMLGYTF,TGTGCCAGCAGTTACCACAGGGACAGTATGCTTGGCTACACCTTC
TRBV27,-,15,TRBD1,TRBJ1-1,CASSGTGGMNTEAFF,TGTGCCAGCAGCGGGACAGGGGGCATGAACACTGAAGCTTTCTTT
TRBV5-1,-,13,-,TRBJ1-2,CASSLRISDGYTF,TGCGCCAGCAGCCTAAGAATATCGGATGGCTACACCTTC
TRBV12-5,-,15,TRBD2,TRBJ2-1,CASGLVSGPYNEQFF,TGTGCTAGTGGTTTGGTTAGCGGGCCCTACAATGAGCAGTTCTTC
TRBV7-9,-,15,TRBD1,TRBJ2-5,CASSLPTGVVETQYF,TGTGCCAGCAGCTTACCAACAGGGGTTGTCGAGACCCAGTACTTC
TRBV4-3,-,16,-,TRBJ1-1,CASSQDIGVPNTEAFF,TGCGCCAGCAGCCAAGATATCGGGGTCCCGAACACTGAAGCTTTCTTT
TRBV6-5,-,14,-,TRBJ2-3,CASSYSQGWDTQYF,TGTGCCAGCAGTTACTCCCAGGGTTGGGATACGCAGTATTTT
TRBV2,-,15,TRBD1,TRBJ1-1,CASRNPGQDYTEAFF,TGTGCCAGCAGAAACCCGGGACAGGATTACACTGAAGCTTTCTTT
TRBV27,-,16,TRBD1,TRBJ1-2,CASRDRSSPLREGYTF,TGTGCCAGCAGGGACAGGTCTTCTCCCCTCAGGGAGGGCTACACCTTC
TRBV27,-,14,TRBD1,TRBJ2-7,CASSLRRTGNEQYF,TGTGCCAGCAGTTTGCGAAGGACAGGGAACGAGCAGTACTTC
TRBV2,-,16,TRBD1,TRBJ1-4,CASSETGGTSIEKLFF,TGTGCCAGCAGTGAGACAGGGGGTACTTCGATTGAAAAACTGTTTTTT
TRBV4-3,once,13,-,TRBJ1-5,CASSQDRDQPQHF,TGCGCCAGCAGCCAAGATCGGGACCAGCCCCAGCATTTT
TRBV18,-,13,TRBD1,TRBJ1-1,CATRRGQDTEAFF,TGTGCCACTAGAAGGGGGCAAGACACTGAAGCTTTCTTT
TRBV6-6,-,14,TRBD1,TRBJ1-4,CASSTDRENEKLFF,TGTGCCAGCAGTACGGACAGGGAAAATGAAAAACTGTTTTTT
TRBV6-5,-,14,-,TRBJ1-3,CASSSSGAGNTIYF,TGTGCCAGCAGTTCCTCGGGGGCTGGAAACACCATATATTTT
TRBV5-1,-,15,-,TRBJ1-5,CASSSSGLRDQPQHF,TGCGCCAGCAGCTCGTCCGGGTTGCGCGATCAGCCCCAGCATTTT